This record covers a single TCR beta chain. The sample is drawn from a study of blood T cell repertoires in COVID-19. Turning to the study itself: Some COVID-19 samples were acute and others convalescent; all came from the United States, Italy and Spain. T cells, B-cell-depleted T cells, or PBMCs supplied cDNA or gDNA.

Germline CDR1 reads MDHEN; CDR2 reads SYDVKM. The CDR3 sequence is 13 residues long. V lost 3 bases, J lost 2 bases, and 8 bases lay in between. Original handling: The authors estimated nucleated cell counts from reference gene primer amplification. Sequencing was performed with immunoSEQ multiplex PCR; in TCRdb, only in-frame clones are kept and a portion is missing. V and J calls and clone size follow that table, whereas D and trimming were derived from the DNA. The table lists about half a million clones, approximately 92% of them singletons. The gene calls are TRBV28 and TRBJ2-7, with TRBD2 as a possible D gene (5 bases). This TCR came from a man aged 18 to 29 with COVID-19, enrolled during active disease. What was sequenced was peripheral blood. CDR3 residues: CASSFAGPYEQYF. The CDR3 DNA is TGTGCCAGCAGTTTCGCGGGTCCCTACGAGCAGTACTTC.